This T cell receptor beta chain was recovered during a study of blood T cell repertoires in COVID-19. Across the whole study: PBMCs, B-cell-depleted T cells, or T cells were the source of the cDNA or gDNA that made up the material.

V was clipped by 7 bases and J by 0 bases; unmatched bases: 6. The CDR3 runs 16 residues. Looked up from germline, CDR1 is WSHSY and CDR2 is SAAADI. Under the authors' procedure: The assay estimated nucleated cells by amplifying reference gene primers. Assay: immunoSEQ multiplex PCR; the TCRdb copy retains only in-frame clones and omits some. The V and J calls and clone size come from that table; D and trimming were worked out from the DNA. The table records around 220,000 clones, about 91% of them present only once. This clonotype was sampled from a man between 18 and 29 years old with active or convalescent COVID-19. This rearrangement joins TRBV10-2 to TRBJ2-6, with 7 bases matching TRBD1. The sample comprised peripheral blood. Here the CDR3 reads CASTETGRSGANVLTF. The CDR3, as DNA: TGCGCCAGCACCGAGACAGGGCGCTCTGGGGCCAACGTCCTGACTTTC.